This TCR beta chain originates from a study of cytomegalovirus exposure and HLA in healthy donors. Overall study: Later analysis reported that the 130 or so validation repertoires shared the platform of the approximately 690 first-cohort repertoires. Study observations and caveats: Reported results showed that the classifier diagnosed cytomegalovirus status with high specificity and sensitivity.

These donors were members of the approximately 110-subject validation cohort, a group separate from the approximately 700-subject first cohort. This clone occurred once. Antigen specificity is unknown. Germline V lookup: CDR1 PRHDT, CDR2 FYEKMQ (reference sequence). This CDR3 has 13 amino acids. Some clones are missing from TCRdb's copy, which holds only in-frame ones; the method was immunoSEQ multiplex PCR. The table lists some 60,000 clones, about 96% of them singletons. Specimen: PBMCs. The TCR originated in a man between 18 and 35 years old in good health and CMV-seronegative. The chain combines TRBV13 with TRBJ2-1, with TRBD2 matching 7 bases. CDR3 DNA sequence: TGTGCTAGTAGGGCTAGCGGAAACAATGAGCAGTTCTTC. Amino acids: CASRASGNNEQFF.